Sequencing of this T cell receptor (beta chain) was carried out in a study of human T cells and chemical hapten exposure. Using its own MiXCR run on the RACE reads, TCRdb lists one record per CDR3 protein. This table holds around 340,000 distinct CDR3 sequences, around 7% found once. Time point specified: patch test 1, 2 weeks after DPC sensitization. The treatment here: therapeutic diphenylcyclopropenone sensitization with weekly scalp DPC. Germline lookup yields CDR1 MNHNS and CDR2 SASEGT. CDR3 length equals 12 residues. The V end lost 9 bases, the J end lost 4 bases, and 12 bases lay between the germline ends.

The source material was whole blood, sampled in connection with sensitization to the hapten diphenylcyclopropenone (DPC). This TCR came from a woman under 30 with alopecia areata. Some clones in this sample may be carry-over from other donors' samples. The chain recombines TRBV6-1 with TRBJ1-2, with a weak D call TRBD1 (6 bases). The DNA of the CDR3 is TGTGCCAGTGGGGGGCAGGGCTATGGCTACACCTTC. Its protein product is CASGGQGYGYTF.